This entry is about one T cell receptor beta chain. CDR3 size: 16 residues. CDR1 SGDLS and CDR2 YYNGEE come from the germline V gene. The V and J ends lost 0 bases and 0 bases respectively, with 10 bases between them. The sample comes from a study of blood T cell repertoires in COVID-19. Assay: immunoSEQ multiplex PCR; the TCRdb copy retains only in-frame clones and omits some. Counted here are approximately 440,000 clones, around 90% occurring once; the ten biggest clones make up under 0.7%. What was sequenced was PBMCs or T cells enriched from blood (not recorded which). This sequence was found in a man between 18 and 29 years old who had recovered from COVID-19. The chain combines TRBV9 with TRBJ1-3; no reliable D call. CDR3 loop: CASSVGPSTSGNTIYF. In DNA, the CDR3 is TGTGCCAGCAGCGTAGGCCCGAGCACCTCTGGAAACACCATATATTTT.